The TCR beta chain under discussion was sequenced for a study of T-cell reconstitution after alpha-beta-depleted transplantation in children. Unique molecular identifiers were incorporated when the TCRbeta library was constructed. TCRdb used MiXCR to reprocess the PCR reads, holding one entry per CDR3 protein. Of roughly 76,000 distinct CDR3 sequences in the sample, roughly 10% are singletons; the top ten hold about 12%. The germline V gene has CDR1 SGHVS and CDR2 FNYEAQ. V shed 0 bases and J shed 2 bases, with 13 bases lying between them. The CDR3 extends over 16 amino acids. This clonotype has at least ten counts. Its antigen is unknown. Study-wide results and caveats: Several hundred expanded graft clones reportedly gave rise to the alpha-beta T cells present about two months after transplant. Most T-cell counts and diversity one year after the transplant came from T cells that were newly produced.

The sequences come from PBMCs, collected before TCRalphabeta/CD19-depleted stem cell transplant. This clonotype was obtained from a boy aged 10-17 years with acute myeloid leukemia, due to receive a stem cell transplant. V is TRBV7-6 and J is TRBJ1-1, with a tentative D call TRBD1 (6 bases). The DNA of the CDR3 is TGTGCCAGCAGCTTAGCCCCCCCTGGGGGCAACACTGAAGCTTTCTTT. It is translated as CASSLAPPGGNTEAFF. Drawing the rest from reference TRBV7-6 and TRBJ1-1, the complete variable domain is GAGVSQSPRYKVTKRGQDVALRCDPISGHVSLYWYRQALGQGPEFLTYFNYEAQQDKSGLPNDRFSAERPEGSISTLTIQRTEQRDSAMYRCASSLAPPGGNTEAFFGQGTRLTVV.